This T cell receptor (beta chain) was captured in a study of identical twins. Unique molecular identifiers were present on the cDNA, which also gained a universal primer site by template switching. A single record per CDR3 protein comes from TCRdb applying MiXCR to the 5' RACE reads. The repertoire includes some 560,000 distinct CDR3 sequences, 9% to 10% of them detected once, and roughly 3% sits in the top ten. This CDR3 spans 14 amino acids. CDR1 is LGHDT, CDR2 YNNKEL, per germline (reference sequence). Trimming took 3 bases from V and 11 from J, leaving 14 bases between them. Only healthy Caucasians were included as donors. This clonotype was observed many times. The antigen is undetermined. Findings and limits, study-wide: The abundant beta clonotypes from cord blood had fewer insertions, and memory repertoires had none of this.

The sample was also reused in another study, on yellow fever vaccine responses in identical twins.

This sequence joins TRBV3-1 and TRBJ1-6; D unclear. The receptor was isolated from a woman in her late teens or twenties in good health. Sequenced sample: PBMCs. CDR3 residues: CASSHQKGMAPLHF. The CDR3 nucleotides are TGTGCCAGCAGCCATCAAAAAGGGATGGCACCCCTCCACTTT.